This is a list of T cell receptor beta chains from one sample in a study of OX40 agonist ivuxolimab in advanced cancers. Assay: immunoSEQ multiplex PCR; the TCRdb copy retains only in-frame clones and omits some. The data contain 60,000 or so clones, 82% of them singletons. Sequenced here: CD4+ or CD8+ T cells sorted from blood, sampled in a trial of the OX40 agonist ivuxolimab. Receptors were obtained from an adult with an advanced solid tumor such as melanoma, head and neck, liver or kidney cancer. Both conserved end residues are trimmed from each CDR3. Fields, in order: J gene, V gene, CDR3 protein.

>TRBJ2-1|TRBV18
ASSRTASSYNEQF
>NA|TRBV7-9
ASSLGGWVGDEQY
>TRBJ1-6|TRBV30
AWRRMSLSYNSPLH
>TRBJ2-1|TRBV25-1
ASIGGSYNEQF
>TRBJ2-5|TRBV7-2
ASSPRLAGGGETQY
>TRBJ2-7|TRBV30
ASARPPYEQY
>TRBJ2-2|TRBV7-2
ASSLGAGYTGELF
>TRBJ2-1|TRBV28
ASSNLWGGRRSEQF
>TRBJ2-1|TRBV2
ASSYLSGDEQF
>TRBJ1-2|TRBV25-1
ASSEWRVGGAGYT
>TRBJ2-3|TRBV30
AWSPGTFVDTQY
>TRBJ1-3|TRBV6-1
ASSEATGSSGNTIY
>TRBJ2-1|TRBV2
ASTRRSWGGVDDEQF